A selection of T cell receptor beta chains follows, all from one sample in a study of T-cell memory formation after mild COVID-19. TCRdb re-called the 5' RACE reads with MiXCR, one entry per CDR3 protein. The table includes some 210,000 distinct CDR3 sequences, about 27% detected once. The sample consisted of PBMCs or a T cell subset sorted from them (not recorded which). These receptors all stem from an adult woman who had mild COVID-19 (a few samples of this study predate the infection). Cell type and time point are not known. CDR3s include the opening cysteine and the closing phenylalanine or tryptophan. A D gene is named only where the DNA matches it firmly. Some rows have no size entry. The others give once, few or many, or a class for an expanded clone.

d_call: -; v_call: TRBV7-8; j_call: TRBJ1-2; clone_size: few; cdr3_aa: CASSPSGGPNYGYTF
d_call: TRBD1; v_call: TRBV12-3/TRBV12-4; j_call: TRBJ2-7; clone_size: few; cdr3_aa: CASSLAGQGSHEQYF
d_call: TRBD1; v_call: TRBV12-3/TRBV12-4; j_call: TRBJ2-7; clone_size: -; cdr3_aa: CASSLDRADEQYF
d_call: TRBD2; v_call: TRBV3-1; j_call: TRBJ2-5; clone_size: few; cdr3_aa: CASSPYGGAGQETQYF
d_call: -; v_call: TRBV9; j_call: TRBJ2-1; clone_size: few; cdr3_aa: CASSVASWDALSSYNEQFF
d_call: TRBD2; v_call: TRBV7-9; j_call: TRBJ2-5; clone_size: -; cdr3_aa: CASSFRTSGWMETQYF
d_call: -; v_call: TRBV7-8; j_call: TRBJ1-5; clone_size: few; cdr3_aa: CASSLSTLQGTPQHF
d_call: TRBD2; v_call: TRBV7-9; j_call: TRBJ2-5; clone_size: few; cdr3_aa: CASSLAIAGSQETQYF
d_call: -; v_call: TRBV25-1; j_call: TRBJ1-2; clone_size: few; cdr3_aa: CASMDSGGGYTF
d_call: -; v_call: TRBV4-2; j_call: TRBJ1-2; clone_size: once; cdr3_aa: CASSPRGGQDYGYTF
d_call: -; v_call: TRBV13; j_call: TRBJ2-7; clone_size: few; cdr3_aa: CASSQGGGKPEQYF
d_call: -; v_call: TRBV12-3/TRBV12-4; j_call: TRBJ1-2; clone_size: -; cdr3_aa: CASSSAGAGYTF
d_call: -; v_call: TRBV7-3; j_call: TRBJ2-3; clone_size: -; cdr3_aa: CASSDNPGRSTDTQYF
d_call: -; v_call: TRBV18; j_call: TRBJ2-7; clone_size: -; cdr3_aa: CASSTESYEQYF
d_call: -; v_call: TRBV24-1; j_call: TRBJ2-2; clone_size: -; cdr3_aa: CATSDSRVTKAGELFF
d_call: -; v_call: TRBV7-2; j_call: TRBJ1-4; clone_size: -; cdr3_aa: CASSLARGIGEKLFF
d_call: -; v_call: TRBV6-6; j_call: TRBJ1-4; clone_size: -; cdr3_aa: CASSYHYTASNEKLFF
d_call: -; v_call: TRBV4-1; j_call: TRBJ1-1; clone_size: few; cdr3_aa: CASSQSGNTEAFF